The 9 T cell receptor beta chains presented below share a single source sample, sequenced in a study of neurological immune-mediated disorders. TCRdb reprocessed the 5' RACE reads with MiXCR, giving one entry per CDR3 protein. The sample lists 25,000 or so distinct CDR3 sequences; under 15% were seen once. The time point is: technical triplicate 1. The sequencing input was CD4+ T cells from blood. The receptors here all came from a female donor with HTLV-1-associated myelopathy (HAM/TSP).

The sample holds many counts of this clonotype. The chain has TRBV20-1 and TRBJ1-6; D unclear. Germline V CDR1 and CDR2: DFQATT, SNEGSKA (reference sequence). The V end lost 6 bases, the J end lost 3 bases, and 6 bases lay between the germline ends. This CDR3 spans 12 amino acids. The DNA for the CDR3 is TGCAGTGCGAGAAGCTATAATTCACCCCTCCACTTT. Amino acid sequence: CSARSYNSPLHF.

This clonotype was recorded at least ten times. This clone may be a read error of a much larger clone one base away. The rearrangement joins TRBV4-3 to TRBJ2-2; D is ambiguous. The CDR3 spans 15 residues. Looked up from germline, CDR1 is LGHNA and CDR2 is YSLEER. The DNA for the CDR3 is TGCACCAGCAGCCAAGATGTCTTCTACACCGGGGAGCTGTTTTTT. Encoded protein: CTSSQDVFYTGELFF.

This clonotype has a count of ten or more. The rearrangement uses TRBV7-2 and TRBJ2-5, with D unresolved. CDR3 length equals 15 residues. Germline CDR1 and CDR2: SGHTA and FQGNSA. Trimming left V 4 bases short and J 1 base short, with 13 bases between. DNA of the CDR3: TGTGCCAGCAGCTGGCTACGCGGCCCCCAAGAGACCCAGTACTTC. It is translated as CASSWLRGPQETQYF.

By proportion, this clonotype is medium-sized. The V gene is TRBV4-3, the J gene TRBJ2-7; TRBD2 is a possible D gene (6 bases). Germline CDR1 reads LGHNA; CDR2 reads YSLEER. CDR3 size: 16 residues. Between the trimmed V and J ends, which lost 0 bases and 0 bases, there was a span of 12 bases. For the CDR3, the DNA is TGCGCCAGCAGCCAAGAACTGGGGAGGAGCTCCTACGAGCAGTACTTC. It codes for CASSQELGRSSYEQYF.

V is TRBV28 and J is TRBJ2-3; D may be TRBD1 or TRBD2 (6 bases each). Looked up from germline, CDR1 is MDHEN and CDR2 is SYDVKM. V was shortened by 3 bases and J by 4 bases, with 17 bases between the two germline ends. This CDR3 has 16 residues. CDR3 protein: CASSFYGTGAADTQYF. For the CDR3, the DNA is TGTGCCAGCAGTTTTTACGGGACGGGGGCCGCAGATACGCAGTATTTT.

This clonotype was seen many times. The chain combines TRBV7-8 with TRBJ2-3; no definite D call. V lost 7 bases and J lost 4, with 12 bases in between. This CDR3 is built from 13 residues. The germline CDR1 and CDR2 sequences are SGHVS and FQNEAQ. The CDR3 loop is CASMPTVADTQYF. Here the CDR3 DNA reads TGTGCCAGCATGCCCACGGTGGCAGATACGCAGTATTTT.

This clonotype qualifies as medium-sized. The chain combines TRBV11-1 with TRBJ2-1; D not resolved. V lost 7 bases and J 0 bases, leaving 13 bases between the germline ends. This CDR3 has 15 residues. Germline-derived CDR1 and CDR2 are SGHAT and FQDESV (reference sequence). CDR3 loop: CASMKDEDSYNEQFF. The CDR3, as DNA: TGTGCCAGCATGAAGGACGAAGACTCCTACAATGAGCAGTTCTTC.

This clonotype was found many times. This rearrangement joins TRBV20-1 to TRBJ1-2, with unresolved D. Germline V CDR1 and CDR2: DFQATT, SNEGSKA (reference sequence). CDR3 length equals 12 residues. V lost 4 bases to trimming and J lost 8 bases, with 14 bases between them. CDR3 sequence: CSAIEGLGGYTF. The CDR3 DNA is TGCAGTGCTATCGAGGGTCTCGGAGGCTACACCTTC.

In its sample, this clonotype was seen many times. The chain has TRBV5-1 and TRBJ2-1, with D perhaps matching TRBD1 (6 bases). V dropped 4 bases and J dropped 5 bases, with 13 bases sitting between them. The CDR3 loop spans 14 amino acids. Germline values: CDR1 SGHRS, CDR2 YFSETQ. This CDR3 is CASSIEDRDNEQFF. As DNA, the CDR3 is TGCGCCAGCAGCATAGAGGACAGAGACAATGAGCAGTTCTTC.